Each of the 31 T cell receptor beta chains below was sequenced from the same sample in a study of cytomegalovirus exposure and HLA in healthy donors. In the PCR, 60 Vbeta and 13 Jbeta primers were used. Only in-frame clones appear in the TCRdb table, and some are missing; sequencing was by immunoSEQ multiplex PCR. The data contain 100,000 to 150,000 clones, under 85% of them singletons. Sequencing was carried out using PBMCs. These TCRs come from a woman in her forties or fifties in good health and CMV-seropositive.

The chain carries TRBV7-2 and TRBJ2-7; 9 nucleotides agree with TRBD2. Germline lookup yields CDR1 SGHTA and CDR2 FQGNSA. V lost 5 bases, J lost 4 bases, and 9 bases stayed unmatched. The CDR3 runs to 15 residues. CDR3 DNA sequence: TGTGCCAGCAGCCACACAGCGGGGGGTATGTACGAGCAGTACTTC. This encodes CASSHTAGGMYEQYF. The full variable domain, in which reference TRBV7-2 and TRBJ2-7 provide the parts outside the CDR3, is GAGVSQSPSNKVTEKGKDVELRCDPISGHTALYWYRQSLGQGLEFLIYFQGNSAPDKSGLPSDRFSAERTGGSVSTLTIQRTQQEDSAVYLCASSHTAGGMYEQYFGPGTRLTVT.

J is TRBJ1-5 and V is TRBV29-1; 9 bases align to TRBD1. The junction had 16 bases not matched to a gene; V was cut back by 6 bases and J by 16 bases. There are 13 residues in the CDR3. Germline lookup yields CDR1 SQVTM and CDR2 ANQGSEA. The CDR3 DNA reads TGCAGCGTAAGTAGTCACCGGGACAGGGAGCAACATTTT. Its protein is CSVSSHRDREQHF.

The chain uses TRBV11-3 and TRBJ2-2; 7 nucleotides line up with TRBD1. J gave up 3 bases and V 4 bases, and 5 bases lay outside the gene matches. The CDR3 spans 15 residues. Per germline, CDR1 SGHNT and CDR2 YENEEA. The CDR3 coding sequence is TGTGCCAGCAGCTCCGGGACAGTGGACACCGGGGAGCTGTTTTTT. Translating it yields CASSSGTVDTGELFF.

This chain uses TRBV2 with TRBJ1-3; D remains ambiguous. The CDR3 consists of 19 residues. V shed 9 bases and J shed 0 bases, with 27 bases lying between them. CDR1 SNHLY and CDR2 FYNNEI come from the germline V gene. In DNA, the CDR3 is TGTGCCAGTACGAAAACCATAGGAGGTGCGCCGACCTCTGGAAACACCATATATTTT. Its protein is CASTKTIGGAPTSGNTIYF.

This clone is a singleton in its sample. The chain carries TRBV11-2 and TRBJ1-2; a possible D gene is TRBD1 (5 bases). The CDR3 covers 14 residues. CDR1 SGHAT and CDR2 FQNNGV come from the germline V gene. V was pared by 1 base and J by 3 bases, with 9 bases between. The CDR3 region is CASSLGGGHYGYTF. In DNA, the CDR3 is TGTGCCAGCAGCTTAGGGGGGGGTCACTATGGCTACACCTTC. Supplemented by reference TRBV11-2 and TRBJ1-2, the full variable domain reads EAGVAQSPRYKIIEKRQSVAFWCNPISGHATLYWYQQILGQGPKLLIQFQNNGVVDDSQLPKDRFSAERLKGVDSTLKIQPAKLEDSAVYLCASSLGGGHYGYTFGSGTRLTVV.

V is TRBV10-2 and J is TRBJ2-5, with unresolved D. V lost 8 bases to trimming and J lost 7 bases, with 17 bases between them. CDR1 and CDR2 (germline): WSHSY, SAAADI. This CDR3 is built from 13 residues. DNA of the CDR3: TGCGCCAGCGGCCGAACATCCGGGTTGACCCAGTACTTC. Its protein product is CASGRTSGLTQYF.

The chain couples TRBV27 to TRBJ2-4; the D gene is possibly TRBD2 (5 bases). CDR1 is MNHEY, CDR2 SMNVEV, per germline (reference sequence). Trimming cost V 3 bases and J 3 bases, with 21 bases left between them. This CDR3 spans 18 amino acids. This CDR3 is CASSLFPHQAEGKNIQYF. Here the CDR3 DNA reads TGTGCCAGCAGTTTGTTTCCACACCAGGCTGAGGGCAAAAACATTCAGTACTTC.

This clone has a handful of counts. The rearrangement joins TRBV7-2 to TRBJ2-5; possible D gene TRBD2, 5 bases. The CDR3 runs to 15 residues. V lost 5 bases and J 5 bases, leaving 18 bases between the germline ends. Germline V gene sequence: CDR1 SGHTA, CDR2 FQGNSA. In DNA form, the CDR3 reads TGTGCCAGCAGCCCGACCTATGGAGGTGCGGAGACCCAGTACTTC. The encoded protein is CASSPTYGGAETQYF.

This sequence joins TRBV20-1 and TRBJ1-2; D possibly corresponds to TRBD1 (5 bases). Trimming cost V 3 bases and J 4 bases, with 6 bases left between them. CDR3 length: 11 residues. Germline CDR1 and CDR2: DFQATT and SNEGSKA (reference sequence). CDR3 coding DNA: TGCAGTGCTAGGCAGGGCTATGGCTACACCTTC. Its protein product is CSARQGYGYTF.

This chain uses TRBV19 with TRBJ2-5; D unclear. Near its end, the DNA agrees better with TRBJ2-7, so the J call may be wrong. Germline CDR1 and CDR2: LNHDA and SQIVND (reference sequence). This CDR3 contains 14 residues. CDR3 sequence reads: CASRITHADYEQYF. CDR3 nucleotides: TGTGCCAGTAGGATTACCCACGCCGACTACGAGCAGTACTTC.

The rearrangement links TRBV7-7 to TRBJ1-3, with D unclear. Trimming took 6 bases from V and 4 from J, leaving 13 bases between them. This CDR3 contains 14 residues. The germline gives CDR1 SSHAT, CDR2 FNYEAQ (reference sequence). The CDR3 loop reads CASSANLQGNTIYF. In nucleotides, the CDR3 is TGTGCCAGCAGTGCGAATCTACAGGGAAACACCATATATTTT.

This clone was observed a handful of times. The rearrangement links TRBV7-6 to TRBJ2-7; 14 bases align to TRBD2. With V trimmed by 5 bases and J by 6 bases, 9 bases remained unmatched. Germline assignment: CDR1 SGHVS and CDR2 FNYEAQ. This CDR3 has 16 amino acids. The CDR3 is CASSPSQGLAGAEQYF. The DNA of the CDR3 is TGTGCCAGCAGCCCTTCCCAGGGACTAGCGGGGGCCGAGCAGTACTTC.

This clone was counted between two and nine times. The rearrangement uses TRBV5-4 and TRBJ2-7; tentative D call: TRBD1 (6 bases). From germline, CDR1 is SGHNT and CDR2 YYREEE (reference sequence). The CDR3 is 15 residues long. Deletions cut 4 bases from V and 2 bases from J, with 16 bases between. The chain's CDR3 is CASSPGTPFPYEQYF. Here the CDR3 DNA reads TGTGCCAGCAGCCCCGGGACACCCTTTCCCTACGAGCAGTACTTC.

This chain uses TRBV15 with TRBJ1-1; perhaps TRBD1 as D (6 bases). The CDR3 spans 16 residues. With 1 base removed from V and 0 bases from J, the gap between germline ends came to 12 bases. Germline V CDR1 and CDR2: LNHNV, YYDKDF (reference sequence). The CDR3 coding sequence is TGTGCCACCAGCAGAGGACATGGACAGATGAACACTGAAGCTTTCTTT. This translates into CATSRGHGQMNTEAFF.

The V gene is TRBV28, the J gene TRBJ1-2; 9 nucleotides match TRBD1. The CDR3 totals 14 residues. V lost 6 bases to trimming and J lost 2 bases; unmatched junction nucleotides: 4. CDR1 and CDR2 from the germline V gene are MDHEN and SYDVKM. This CDR3 reads CASSTGTGNYGYTF. CDR3 in DNA: TGTGCCAGCAGCACCGGGACAGGGAACTATGGCTACACCTTC.

This clone was detected only once. The chain couples TRBV7-9 to TRBJ1-5; D is perhaps TRBD1 (6 bases). Germline assignment: CDR1 SEHNR and CDR2 FQNEAQ (reference sequence). The ends were cut back, 6 bases at V and 2 bases at J, with 11 bases in the middle. The CDR3 covers 14 residues. CDR3 residues: CASSQGHGNQPQHF. Written as DNA, the CDR3 is TGTGCCAGCAGTCAGGGACATGGCAATCAGCCCCAGCATTTT.

J is TRBJ1-5 and V is TRBV10-2; D is uncertain. The CDR3 is 13 residues long. The V gene lost 6 bases and the J gene lost 4 bases, with 10 bases spanning the gap. CDR1 and CDR2 (germline): WSHSY, SAAADI. The CDR3 coding sequence is TGCGCCAGCAGACCCGCGAGAAATCAGCCCCAGCATTTT. Amino acid sequence: CASRPARNQPQHF.

The chain carries TRBV5-1 and TRBJ2-2; 9 bases line up with TRBD2. V trimming: 1 base; J trimming: 11 bases; junction bases outside the gene matches: 9. The CDR3 has 15 amino acids. Germline V CDR1 and CDR2: SGHRS, YFSETQ. The CDR3 bases are TGCGCCAGCAGCTTGCAGTCTAGCGGGGTTTCAGAGCTGTTTTTT. Its protein is CASSLQSSGVSELFF.

The V gene is TRBV7-2, the J gene TRBJ1-5, with 8 bases aligning to TRBD1. The CDR3 is made up of 15 amino acids. V dropped 5 bases and J dropped 4; count of bases not matched to a gene: 7. Germline loops: CDR1 SGHTA, CDR2 FQGNSA. CDR3 amino acids: CASSEGTGGNQPQHF. DNA for the CDR3: TGTGCCAGCAGCGAAGGGACAGGCGGGAATCAGCCCCAGCATTTT.

V usage is TRBV6-9 and J usage is TRBJ1-1, with 7 nucleotides matching TRBD1. The CDR3 spans 16 residues. Germline V gene data show CDR1 as MNHGY and CDR2 as SVAAGI. J was trimmed by 5 bases and V by 3 bases; bases with no gene match: 12. This chain's CDR3 is CASSYSRTGKETEAFF. CDR3 bases: TGTGCCAGCAGTTACTCGCGGACAGGAAAGGAGACTGAAGCTTTCTTT.

The rearrangement uses TRBV28 and TRBJ2-5, with a tentative D call TRBD2 (6 bases). The J call may be incorrect, as the DNA end agrees better with TRBJ2-7. The CDR3 sequence is 11 residues long. Germline CDR1 is MDHEN and CDR2 is SYDVKM. CDR3: CAGGRGYEQYF. CDR3 bases: TGTGCGGGGGGAAGGGGCTACGAGCAGTACTTC.

The V call is TRBV18, the J call TRBJ2-4, with 9 bases lining up with TRBD2. J lost 0 bases, V lost 6 bases, and 6 bases had no gene match. Germline CDR1 KGHSH, CDR2 LQKENI. The CDR3 totals 16 residues. The CDR3 DNA reads TGTGCCAGCTCGCCCAGCGGGGGGCTAGCCAAAAACATTCAGTACTTC. Translation gives CASSPSGGLAKNIQYF. Drawing the rest from reference TRBV18 and TRBJ2-4, the complete variable domain is NAGVMQNPRHLVRRRGQEARLRCSPMKGHSHVYWYRQLPEEGLKFMVYLQKENIIDESGMPKERFSAEFPKEGPSILRIQQVVRGDSAAYFCASSPSGGLAKNIQYFGAGTRLSVL.

This clone was counted between two and nine times. This chain links TRBV7-9 with TRBJ1-4; maybe TRBD1 (5 bases). With 5 bases removed from V and 7 bases from J, the gap between germline ends came to 14 bases. The V gene's germline CDR1 is SEHNR and CDR2 FQNEAQ (reference sequence). This CDR3 is 14 amino acids long. CDR3: CASSPDRSGEKLFF. CDR3 bases: TGTGCCAGCAGCCCTGACAGAAGTGGTGAAAAACTGTTTTTT.

This chain connects TRBV5-4 to TRBJ1-2; no definite D call. This CDR3 is built from 14 residues. The V end lost 0 bases, the J end lost 8 bases, and 14 bases lay between the germline ends. Per germline, CDR1 SGHNT and CDR2 YYREEE (reference sequence). The CDR3 loop is CASSLGHTPVGYTF. CDR3 nucleotide sequence: TGTGCCAGCAGCTTGGGCCATACTCCCGTCGGCTACACCTTC.

This clone has only a few counts. The gene calls are TRBV18 and TRBJ1-2; D uncertain. CDR3 length: 14 amino acids. Trimming cost V 1 base and J 3 bases, with 9 bases left between them. Germline V gene data show CDR1 as KGHSH and CDR2 as LQKENI. The CDR3 sequence: CASSPRSGDYGYTF. The DNA of the CDR3 is TGTGCCAGCTCACCACGCTCCGGGGACTATGGCTACACCTTC. The whole variable domain, filled in from reference TRBV18 and TRBJ1-2, reads NAGVMQNPRHLVRRRGQEARLRCSPMKGHSHVYWYRQLPEEGLKFMVYLQKENIIDESGMPKERFSAEFPKEGPSILRIQQVVRGDSAAYFCASSPRSGDYGYTFGSGTRLTVV.

The rearrangement links TRBV10-3 to TRBJ2-1; 7 nucleotides match TRBD2. Germline V gene data show CDR1 as ENHRY and CDR2 as SYGVKD. V was clipped by 7 bases and J by 7 bases; unmatched bases: 13. The CDR3 consists of 15 residues. CDR3 amino acids: CAITGGGYLGNEQFF. DNA for the CDR3: TGTGCCATCACCGGCGGGGGTTATCTAGGTAATGAGCAGTTCTTC.

The rearrangement uses TRBV20-1 and TRBJ2-7; no clear D gene. Germline values: CDR1 DFQATT, CDR2 SNEGSKA (reference sequence). The length of the CDR3 is 11 residues. Trimming cost V 3 bases and J 3 bases, with 6 bases left between them. CDR3 amino acids: CSASGRYEQYF. CDR3 sequence (DNA): TGCAGTGCTAGTGGCCGCTACGAGCAGTACTTC.

This clone came up once. V and J are TRBV9 and TRBJ1-4; 9 bases agree with TRBD1. Germline V gives CDR1 SGDLS, CDR2 YYNGEE. The CDR3 runs to 14 residues. Unmatched junction bases numbered 2, after V lost 3 bases and J lost 5 bases. The CDR3 bases are TGTGCCAGCAGCGCGGGACAGGGAAATGAAAAACTGTTTTTT. It is translated as CASSAGQGNEKLFF.

The chain couples TRBV19 to TRBJ2-7; maybe TRBD2 (5 bases). Trimming took 3 bases from V and 2 from J, leaving 11 bases between them. This CDR3 is 14 amino acids long. Germline assignment: CDR1 LNHDA and CDR2 SQIVND (reference sequence). The CDR3 region has the DNA TGTGCCAGTAGTATTTCGGACGGGACCTACGAGCAGTACTTC. Its protein is CASSISDGTYEQYF.

The chain uses TRBV5-1 and TRBJ1-2; no reliable D call. V was cut by 0 bases and J by 0 bases, with 6 bases left in between. Germline lookup yields CDR1 SGHRS and CDR2 YFSETQ. This CDR3 has 14 residues. CDR3 protein: CASSLDTTNYGYTF. The CDR3, as DNA: TGCGCCAGCAGCTTGGACACCACTAACTATGGCTACACCTTC.

The rearrangement links TRBV6-1 to TRBJ1-1; perhaps TRBD1 as D (6 bases). Trimming shortened V by 4 bases and J by 4 bases, and 22 bases separated the two germline ends. CDR1 and CDR2 (germline): MNHNS, SASEGT. The CDR3 consists of 17 residues. The CDR3 region is CASSGLLTGRWGTEAFF. The CDR3 nucleotides are TGTGCCAGCAGTGGATTACTTACAGGGCGGTGGGGCACTGAAGCTTTCTTT.